Listed below are T cell receptor beta chains from one sample, sequenced in a study of T cell responses to AZD1222 COVID-19 vaccine. TCRdb's table, derived via immunoSEQ multiplex PCR, lists solely in-frame clones and lacks some. The table has around 180,000 clones, approximately 90% seen once. The input for sequencing was peripheral blood, taken on day 0 of AZD1222 vaccination. The receptors here all came from an adult in good health. CDR3s include the opening cysteine and the closing phenylalanine or tryptophan. D genes are given only for firm matches.

>TRBV25-1|TRBD1|TRBJ2-1
CASSEDRGGPSDEQFF
>TRBV5-6|-|TRBJ1-1
CASSPAGGSGYTEAFF
>TRBV9|-|TRBJ1-2
CASSPPRAYGYTF
>TRBV6-5|TRBD1|TRBJ1-5
CASTLGQASNQPQHF
>TRBV5-4|-|TRBJ2-3
CASSLRASPQGRDTQYF
>TRBV19|-|TRBJ1-3
CASSMSTSGNTIYF
>TRBV6-2/TRBV6-3|TRBD2|TRBJ2-2
CASSYPTSGMNTGELFF
>TRBV7-2|TRBD1|TRBJ2-7
CASSLTVGQAYEQYF
>TRBV11-2|-|TRBJ1-2
CASSPWTSDRSYYGYTF
>TRBV6-4|TRBD1|TRBJ2-2
CASSEAGGTGELFF
>TRBV6-5|TRBD2|TRBJ2-7
CASSRSGTSYEQYF
>TRBV7-2|-|TRBJ1-1
CASSLYMGNTEAFF
>TRBV28|TRBD1|TRBJ1-4
CASSPPGTGVGEKLFF
>TRBV7-2|-|TRBJ2-7
CASSHTGFVGEQYF
>TRBV5-1|-|TRBJ1-3
CASSFEGNTIYF
>TRBV7-2|TRBD2|TRBJ2-7
CASSLGGTSGSYEQYF
>TRBV19|-|TRBJ2-7
CASTPGQRAYEQYF
>TRBV3-1/TRBV3-2|-|TRBJ1-3
CASSQNRNTIYF
>TRBV6-2/TRBV6-3|-|TRBJ2-1
CASSYQGHTGTPYPNEQFF
>TRBV3-1/TRBV3-2|-|TRBJ2-7
CASSREGASYEQYF
>TRBV29-1|-|TRBJ2-5
CSVGIGGKFIHQETQYF
>TRBV24-1|-|TRBJ2-5
CATSDPGTKLETQYF
>TRBV3-1/TRBV3-2|-|TRBJ1-2
CASSQDPFWGGYGYTF
>TRBV5-1|TRBD1|TRBJ2-2
CASSLKGAGTGELFF
>TRBV21-1|-|TRBJ1-3
CASSKRPGSGNTIYF
>TRBV3-1/TRBV3-2|-|TRBJ1-2
CASSPSASEGYTF
>TRBV27|TRBD1|TRBJ2-2
CASSPGQGLRLFF
>TRBV7-9|-|TRBJ2-6
CASSLSGGGANVLTF
>TRBV28|TRBD1|TRBJ1-2
CASSLETGGNYGYTF
>TRBV19|TRBD1|TRBJ2-2
CASSTGQLGTGELFF
>TRBV12-3/TRBV12-4|-|TRBJ2-2
CASTGDTGELFF
>TRBV18|-|TRBJ1-1
CASSQGGNTEAFF
>TRBV4-3|-|TRBJ1-6
CASSQGGGSSYNSPLHF
>TRBV5-6|-|TRBJ2-4
CASSWLGLRGKNIQYF
>TRBV28|-|TRBJ1-5
CASIKSGNNQPQHF
>TRBV6-2/TRBV6-3|-|TRBJ1-5
CASSPTRQGNQPQHF
>TRBV28|-|TRBJ1-4
CASSLRQGFEKLFF
>TRBV18|-|TRBJ1-5
CASSPPGQAAGPQHF
>TRBV9|-|TRBJ1-5
CASSAGTGNQPQHF
>TRBV9|-|TRBJ1-3
CASGSGQRSSGNTIYF
>TRBV9|-|TRBJ2-1
CASSVESSGEQFF
>TRBV4-2|-|TRBJ2-7
CASSQDRVREQYF
>TRBV11-2|TRBD2|TRBJ2-1
CASSPNKGAGGPIGEEQFF
>TRBV6-5|TRBD1|TRBJ2-1
CASRTTGVGNEQFF
>TRBV7-8|-|TRBJ1-3
CASSSGNLGFTGNTIYF
>TRBV30|-|TRBJ2-7
CAWSWTNYEQYF
>TRBV28|-|TRBJ1-2
CASSLTFNYGYTF
>TRBV5-1|TRBD2|TRBJ2-1
CASSLGGGSYNEQFF
>TRBV12-3/TRBV12-4|-|TRBJ1-6
CASSYSNSPLHF
>TRBV27|TRBD1|TRBJ1-4
CASSFRPTGGDEKLFF
>TRBV12-3/TRBV12-4|-|TRBJ1-5
CASTEGNQPQHF